This TCR beta chain derives from a study of cytomegalovirus exposure and HLA in healthy donors. V was cut by 5 bases and J by 9 bases, with 20 bases left in between. CDR1 and CDR2 (germline): SGDLS, YYNGEE. CDR3 length equals 14 residues. General observations from the study: The authors enumerated over 150 TCR beta chains as linked to cytomegalovirus. Some V segments could not be told apart, so they were left out, TRBV6-2 and TRBV6-3 among them.

The PCR employed 60 Vbeta primers together with 13 Jbeta primers. Measured with immunoSEQ multiplex PCR; TCRdb has only the in-frame clones, and not every one. The sample lists about 120,000 clones, roughly 76% occurring once. Regarding this clone: Its target is unknown.

The source of this sequence is a middle-aged woman in good health and CMV-seropositive. The chain combines TRBV9 with TRBJ1-2, with a possible D match to TRBD1 (5 bases). Source material: PBMCs. The CDR3 DNA reads as TGTGCCAGCAGTTTGGACACCGGGCTGGTGAGCTACACCTTC. Residues: CASSLDTGLVSYTF.